The sequence of this TCR beta chain was determined in a study of blood T cell repertoires in COVID-19. This clone was detected a few times. Grouping used clinical history reported by participants in a survey and questionnaire. Methods used by the authors: By means of reference gene primer amplification, nucleated cell counts were estimated. The data were produced by immunoSEQ multiplex PCR, yet TCRdb's version contains in-frame clones alone and is incomplete. For V, J and clone size, that table is used; D and trimming come from the DNA. The sample records 150,000 to 200,000 clones, roughly 88% being singletons. Germline V gives CDR1 MNHNS, CDR2 SASEGT. This CDR3 contains 17 residues. V lost 4 bases and J lost 7; bases outside the gene matches: 15.

This clonotype was sampled from a woman aged 55-75 years who had recovered from COVID-19. The chain carries TRBV6-1 and TRBJ2-7; 11 positions match TRBD1. The sample taken for sequencing was PBMCs or T cells enriched from blood (not recorded which). Here the CDR3 DNA reads TGTGCCAGCAGTGCTACCCCCGGGACAGGGGGACGTCGGGAGCAGTACTTC. Translating it yields CASSATPGTGGRREQYF.